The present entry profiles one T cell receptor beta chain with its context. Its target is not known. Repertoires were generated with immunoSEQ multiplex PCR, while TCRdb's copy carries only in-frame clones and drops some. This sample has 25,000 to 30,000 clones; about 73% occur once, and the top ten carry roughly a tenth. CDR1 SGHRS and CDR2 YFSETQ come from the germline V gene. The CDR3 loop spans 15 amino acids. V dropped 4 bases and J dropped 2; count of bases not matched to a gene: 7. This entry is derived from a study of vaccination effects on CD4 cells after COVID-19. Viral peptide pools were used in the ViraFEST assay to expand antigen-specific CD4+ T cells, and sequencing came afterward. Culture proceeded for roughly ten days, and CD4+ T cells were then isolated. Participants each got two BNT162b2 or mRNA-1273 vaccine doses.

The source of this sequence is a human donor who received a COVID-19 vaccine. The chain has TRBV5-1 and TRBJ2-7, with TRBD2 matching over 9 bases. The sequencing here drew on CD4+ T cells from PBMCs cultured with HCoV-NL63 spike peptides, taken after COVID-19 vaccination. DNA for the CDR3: TGCGCCAGCAGCGGCGGGGGGGCGCTGACCTACGAGCAGTACTTC. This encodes CASSGGGALTYEQYF.